What follows are 32 T cell receptor beta chains derived from one specimen sequenced in a study of OX40 agonist ivuxolimab in advanced cancers. The protocol was immunoSEQ multiplex PCR, while the TCRdb copy is restricted to in-frame clones and leaves out a portion. Among over 70,000 clones, 80% to 90% were seen once, and the ten largest hold around 1.5%. This material consisted of CD4+ or CD8+ T cells sorted from blood, taken in a trial of the OX40 agonist ivuxolimab. These receptors were collected from an adult with an advanced solid tumor such as melanoma, head and neck, liver or kidney cancer.

V usage is TRBV11-1 and J usage is TRBJ2-7, with D tentatively TRBD1 or TRBD2 (5 bases each). Trimming removed 7 bases from V and 0 bases from J, with 7 bases in between. The CDR3 sequence is 12 residues long. Germline-derived CDR1 and CDR2 are SGHAT and FQDESV (reference sequence). The CDR3, as DNA: TGTGCCAGCACAGGGAGCTCCTACGAGCAGTACTTC. Protein: CASTGSSYEQYF.

This clone was recorded a few times. The rearrangement uses TRBV20-1 and TRBJ2-7, with D uncertain. CDR1 and CDR2 (germline): DFQATT, SNEGSKA (reference sequence). This CDR3 is built from 11 residues. Trimming left V 5 bases short and J 3 bases short, with 8 bases between. DNA of the CDR3: TGCAGTGCTTCGATCCTCTACGAGCAGTACTTC. This sequence encodes CSASILYEQYF.

V is TRBV11-2 and J is TRBJ2-5, with 9 nucleotides matching TRBD2. From germline, CDR1 is SGHAT and CDR2 FQNNGV. The CDR3 runs to 15 residues. The J segment lost 7 bases and the V segment lost 1 base, leaving 7 bases of the junction unmatched. The CDR3 nucleotides are TGTGCCAGCAGCTTAGGGGGCGGGGGGGCACCGACCCAGTACTTC. Translating gives CASSLGGGGAPTQYF.

The rearrangement links TRBV5-1 to TRBJ2-5; 8 bases are a match to TRBD1. J was trimmed by 1 base and V by 0 bases; bases with no gene match: 8. Germline CDR1 and CDR2: SGHRS and YFSETQ. The CDR3 consists of 17 residues. The CDR3 nucleotides read TGCGCCAGCAGCTTGGGTGGACAGGGAGGTTCCCAAGAGACCCAGTACTTC. Translation: CASSLGGQGGSQETQYF.

The count of this clone is one. This chain uses TRBV19 with TRBJ2-3; D possibly corresponds to TRBD2 (6 bases). The CDR3 has 15 residues. CDR1 is LNHDA and CDR2 is SQIVND in the germline V gene (reference sequence). Trimming took 1 base from V and 3 from J, leaving 11 bases between them. The CDR3 protein is CASSIARRGTDTQYF. The CDR3 DNA follows: TGTGCCAGTAGTATAGCCCGTCGGGGGACAGATACGCAGTATTTT.

The sample holds one count of this clone. At the DNA level, this CDR3 is encoded by other sequences in the same sample as well. The chain carries TRBV6-6 and TRBJ2-2; unclear D gene. The V gene's germline CDR1 is MNHNY and CDR2 SVGAGI (reference sequence). The CDR3 has 11 amino acids. The V end was cut by 3 bases, the J end by 7 bases, with 3 bases between. The CDR3 DNA follows: TGTGCCAGCAGTTATCTCGGGGAGCTGTTTTTT. Its translation: CASSYLGELFF.

V usage is TRBV5-4 and J usage is TRBJ2-3, with TRBD2 matching over 10 bases. V lost 0 bases and J lost 1; bases outside the gene matches: 2. The length of the CDR3 is 16 residues. CDR1 and CDR2 (germline): SGHNT, YYREEE (reference sequence). In DNA, the CDR3 is TGTGCCAGCAGCTTGGGGGGGACTAGCGGCACAGATACGCAGTATTTT. It translates to CASSLGGTSGTDTQYF.

This clone was seen just once. V and J are TRBV10-3 and TRBJ2-2, with no clear D. Trimming cost V 4 bases and J 4 bases, with 16 bases left between them. CDR1 is ENHRY, CDR2 SYGVKD, per germline. The CDR3 has 16 amino acids. The CDR3 here is CAISVAAVVGTGELFF. The DNA of the CDR3 is TGTGCCATCAGTGTTGCCGCGGTCGTTGGCACCGGGGAGCTGTTTTTT.

The gene calls are TRBV5-5 and TRBJ2-3, with 7 bases matching TRBD1. CDR3 size: 16 residues. Germline trimming cut 4 bases from V and 0 bases from J; bases unmatched to any gene: 8. From germline, CDR1 is SGHKS and CDR2 YYEKEE (reference sequence). The CDR3 loop reads CASSNLGQTSTDTQYF. The CDR3 coding sequence is TGTGCCAGCAGCAATTTGGGACAGACTAGCACAGATACGCAGTATTTT.

This chain links TRBV25-1 with TRBJ2-5; TRBD2 might be the D (7 bases). Per the germline V gene, CDR1 is MGHDK and CDR2 is SYGVNS. The CDR3 has 13 residues. Trimming shortened V by 2 bases and J by 5 bases, and 9 bases separated the two germline ends. The CDR3, as DNA: TGTGCCAGCAGTGAAAGGGGGGGGGAGACCCAGTACTTC. Protein: CASSERGGETQYF.

The chain combines TRBV7-8 with TRBJ1-2; D gene unclear. The V gene's germline CDR1 is SGHVS and CDR2 FQNEAQ. The V and J ends lost 7 bases and 4 bases respectively, with 16 bases between them. This CDR3 region has 14 residues. CDR3 DNA: TGTGCCAGCACCGACACCCCTCTAGGCTATGGCTACACCTTC. It encodes CASTDTPLGYGYTF.

The chain uses TRBV30 and TRBJ2-7, with TRBD2 matching 9 bases. Germline lookup yields CDR1 GTSNPN and CDR2 SVGIG (reference sequence). The CDR3 runs 12 residues. Unmatched junction bases numbered 3, after V lost 5 bases and J lost 4 bases. For the CDR3, the DNA is TGTGCCTGGGGGACTAGCAATTACGAGCAGTACTTC. Translation gives CAWGTSNYEQYF.

CDR3 protein: CASGSIGQAMNTEAFF. The CDR3 coding sequence is TGCGCCAGCGGCTCTATAGGACAAGCTATGAACACTGAAGCTTTCTTT. This chain joins TRBV23-1 and TRBJ1-1; tentative D call: TRBD1 (5 bases). TRBV23-1 is treated as an ORF (open reading frame) with a function not yet certain. V shed 8 bases and J shed 0 bases, with 19 bases lying between them. The CDR3 spans 16 residues.

The chain employs TRBV30 and TRBJ2-5, with 9 positions matching TRBD1. The length of the CDR3 is 17 residues. CDR1 is GTSNPN and CDR2 is SVGIG in the germline V gene (reference sequence). V trimming: 3 bases; J trimming: 5 bases; junction bases outside the gene matches: 16. The DNA for the CDR3 is TGTGCCTGGAGAAGAGTGGTAGGACAGGGGAGCGGCGAGACCCAGTACTTC. It is translated as CAWRRVVGQGSGETQYF.

Here the CDR3 DNA reads TGTGCCTGGAGTCGACTAGCGGGTGAGCAGTACTTC. It is translated as CAWSRLAGEQYF. V is TRBV30 and J is TRBJ2-7, with 10 bases that match TRBD2. CDR1 is GTSNPN and CDR2 is SVGIG in the germline V gene (reference sequence). The CDR3 runs 12 residues. Unmatched junction bases numbered 2, after V lost 2 bases and J lost 7 bases.

The rearrangement joins TRBV5-5 to TRBJ2-5; 7 bases agree with TRBD1. V lost 6 bases and J lost 3; bases outside the gene matches: 8. Germline CDR1 SGHKS, CDR2 YYEKEE (reference sequence). The CDR3 length is 14 residues. This CDR3 reads CASTGQVGEETQYF. CDR3 in DNA: TGTGCCAGCACCGGACAGGTGGGGGAAGAGACCCAGTACTTC.

The chain combines TRBV5-4 with TRBJ1-3, with a weak D call TRBD1 (5 bases). V lost 2 bases and J lost 4, with 10 bases in between. Germline values: CDR1 SGHNT, CDR2 YYREEE (reference sequence). There are 14 residues in the CDR3. This CDR3 reads CASSFRAEGNTIYF. DNA of the CDR3: TGTGCCAGCAGCTTCAGGGCAGAAGGAAACACCATATATTTT.

The chain links TRBV19 to TRBJ1-5, with unresolved D. The CDR3 is 15 amino acids. CDR1 is LNHDA, CDR2 SQIVND, per germline (reference sequence). Trimming took off 6 bases at V and 4 bases at J, with 16 bases between the two ends. CDR3 bases: TGTGCCAGTAGGTCGGGATCCTCGGGAAATCAGCCCCAGCATTTT. It encodes CASRSGSSGNQPQHF.

The rearrangement uses TRBV7-6 and TRBJ1-4, with 8 bases lining up with TRBD1. V lost 1 base to trimming and J lost 5 bases; unmatched junction nucleotides: 0. Germline assignment: CDR1 SGHVS and CDR2 FNYEAQ. The CDR3 spans 14 residues. The CDR3 sequence is CASSLGTGNEKLFF. Here the CDR3 DNA reads TGTGCCAGCAGCTTAGGGACAGGGAATGAAAAACTGTTTTTT.

DNA for the CDR3: TGCAGCGGAGGGAGAATGGGCACAGATACGCAGTATTTT. Translated, it gives CSGGRMGTDTQYF. This chain links TRBV29-1 with TRBJ2-3; D might be TRBD2 (5 bases). CDR3 size: 13 residues. The V and J ends lost 7 bases and 1 base respectively, with 12 bases between them. Germline V gives CDR1 SQVTM, CDR2 ANQGSEA.

CDR3 region: CASSADRERGGYTF. CDR3 DNA: TGTGCCAGCAGCGCGGACAGGGAACGGGGGGGCTACACCTTC. The rearrangement links TRBV7-2 to TRBJ1-2; 8 nucleotides agree with TRBD1. J was trimmed by 8 bases and V by 5 bases; bases with no gene match: 10. CDR1 is SGHTA, CDR2 FQGNSA, per germline. The CDR3 length is 14 residues. Full variable domain (rest looked up from reference TRBV7-2 and TRBJ1-2): GAGVSQSPSNKVTEKGKDVELRCDPISGHTALYWYRQSLGQGLEFLIYFQGNSAPDKSGLPSDRFSAERTGGSVSTLTIQRTQQEDSAVYLCASSADRERGGYTFGSGTRLTVV.

Only a few counts were recorded for this clone. The J gene is TRBJ2-2, the V gene TRBV2; the match to TRBD1 covers 8 bases. Germline V gene sequence: CDR1 SNHLY, CDR2 FYNNEI. V gave up 6 bases and J gave up 3 bases; unmatched junction bases: 3. The CDR3 is made up of 14 amino acids. The CDR3 bases are TGTGCCAGCAGGGACAGGGCCTACACCGGGGAGCTGTTTTTT. Translated, it gives CASRDRAYTGELFF.

The V gene is TRBV11-2, the J gene TRBJ2-7, with a tentative D call TRBD2 (6 bases). CDR3 length equals 12 residues. Trimming stripped 4 bases from V and 6 bases from J, with 10 bases between. The germline V gene has CDR1 SGHAT and CDR2 FQNNGV. The CDR3 reads CASSYGEAEQYF. The DNA for the CDR3 is TGTGCCAGCAGCTACGGGGAGGCCGAGCAGTACTTC.

This clone came up once. The chain uses TRBV7-9 and TRBJ2-7; D unclear. Between the trimmed V and J ends, which lost 3 bases and 0 bases, there was a span of 3 bases. Germline V lookup: CDR1 SEHNR, CDR2 FQNEAQ (reference sequence). The CDR3 sequence is 12 residues long. The CDR3 here is CASSFSSYEQYF. CDR3 sequence (DNA): TGTGCCAGCAGCTTCAGCTCCTACGAGCAGTACTTC.

V usage is TRBV10-1 and J usage is TRBJ2-3; D is possibly TRBD2 (5 bases). Germline CDR1 WNHNN, CDR2 SYGVQD (reference sequence). This CDR3 is built from 16 residues. Trimming shortened V by 3 bases and J by 2 bases, and 15 bases separated the two germline ends. The CDR3 reads CASSEGRLLSTDTQYF. The CDR3 bases are TGCGCCAGCAGTGAAGGGAGACTATTATCCACAGATACGCAGTATTTT.

The rearrangement uses TRBV7-2 and TRBJ2-3; 10 nucleotides line up with TRBD1. This CDR3 contains 18 residues. Germline V gene sequence: CDR1 SGHTA, CDR2 FQGNSA. V lost 1 base, J lost 2 bases, and 9 bases stayed unmatched. The CDR3 DNA is TGTGCCAGCAGCTTAGTGGGGAAGGGGACAGGGGCCACAGATACGCAGTATTTT. It yields the protein CASSLVGKGTGATDTQYF.

The chain has TRBV29-1 and TRBJ2-3; D gene uncertain. V was trimmed by 3 bases and J by 2 bases, leaving 9 bases between them. Germline CDR1 is SQVTM and CDR2 is ANQGSEA. The CDR3 loop spans 13 amino acids. The CDR3 is CSVEADNTDTQYF. CDR3 nucleotides: TGCAGCGTTGAGGCCGATAACACAGATACGCAGTATTTT.

V and J are TRBV6-4 and TRBJ1-1; TRBD1 might be the D (6 bases). The germline CDR1 and CDR2 sequences are MRHNA and SNTAGT. Trimming cost V 10 bases and J 7 bases, with 31 bases left between them. CDR3 length equals 17 residues. CDR3 nucleotide sequence: TGTGCCACCGATATCCCTCCCCGCCCCACCGACAGGTGTGAAGCTTTCTTT. Its translation is CATDIPPRPTDRCEAFF.

About this clone: Other DNA sequences in this specimen translate into the identical CDR3. V gene TRBV25-1 combines with J gene TRBJ1-4, with D tentatively TRBD1 (5 bases). Germline V gene sequence: CDR1 MGHDK, CDR2 SYGVNS. The CDR3 has 14 amino acids. With 1 base removed from V and 5 bases from J, the gap between germline ends came to 8 bases. This chain's CDR3 is CASSEWGSNEKLFF. The DNA of the CDR3 is TGTGCCAGCAGTGAATGGGGCTCGAATGAAAAACTGTTTTTT.

J is TRBJ2-2 and V is TRBV14; D gene uncertain. The CDR3 has 14 residues. The V end lost 0 bases, the J end lost 6 bases, and 8 bases lay between the germline ends. The V gene's germline CDR1 is SGHDN and CDR2 FVKESK. CDR3 sequence: CASSQDARAGELFF. The CDR3 region has the DNA TGTGCCAGCAGCCAAGATGCCCGGGCCGGGGAGCTGTTTTTT.

The chain is built from TRBV18 and TRBJ2-2; perhaps TRBD1 as D (5 bases). The CDR3 totals 16 residues. V lost 5 bases and J 0 bases, leaving 13 bases between the germline ends. CDR1 and CDR2 (germline): KGHSH, LQKENI. DNA of the CDR3: TGTGCCAGCTCAGTGTCAGGGTTATCGAACACCGGGGAGCTGTTTTTT. Protein product: CASSVSGLSNTGELFF.

V and J are TRBV7-8 and TRBJ2-3; perhaps TRBD2 as D (5 bases). CDR1 is SGHVS and CDR2 is FQNEAQ in the germline V gene. This CDR3 region has 16 residues. Trimming removed 0 bases at V and 3 bases at J, with 13 bases between. CDR3 loop: CASSLAAPGTTDTQYF. The CDR3 DNA reads as TGTGCCAGCAGCTTAGCGGCCCCGGGAACTACAGATACGCAGTATTTT.